This T cell receptor beta chain came from a study of neurological immune-mediated disorders. The sample holds many counts of this clonotype. Antigen specificity is unknown. Study-wide results and caveats: TCR clonal expansion peaked in HTLV-1-associated myelopathy patients and was lowest in multiple sclerosis patients.

Volunteers from a blood bank in Maryland, USA, made up the healthy controls. The unsorted libraries had their origin in 2 million PBMCs stored at -80 C. The authors made cDNA by 5'RACE with 10-nucleotide random UMIs. MiXCR, applied by TCRdb to the 5' RACE reads, yields one record per CDR3 protein. The data contain 25,000 to 35,000 distinct CDR3 sequences, about 12% of them seen just once; the ten biggest clones take up approximately 6%. In germline, CDR1 is SGHKS, CDR2 YYEKEE (reference sequence). This CDR3 comprises 17 residues. The junction had 6 bases not matched to a gene; V was cut back by 0 bases and J by 2 bases.

J is TRBJ2-2 and V is TRBV5-5, with TRBD2 matching 8 bases. This TCR was recovered from a woman aged 60-75 years in good health. The sequenced material came from PBMCs. Here the CDR3 reads CASSLAARGVNTGELFF. CDR3 sequence (DNA): TGTGCCAGCAGCTTGGCTGCGCGGGGGGTCAACACCGGGGAGCTGTTTTTT.